Listed below are T cell receptor beta chains from one sample, sequenced in a study of early T cells in non-severe SARS-CoV-2 infection. A single record per CDR3 protein comes from TCRdb applying MiXCR to the 5' RACE reads. Here the sample spans 100,000 to 150,000 distinct CDR3 sequences, about 15% being singletons. Sequenced material: whole blood. These receptors all come from an adult who was a healthcare worker with PCR-confirmed SARS-CoV-2 infection or an uninfected control (not recorded which). Each CDR3 is given with its conserved first and last residue. Fields, in order: CDR3 DNA, CDR3 protein, J gene, V gene, D gene, clone size. A D gene is named only where the DNA matches it firmly. Size is omitted from some rows. Given values are once, few, many or a class for expanded clones.

CDR3 DNA: TGTGCCTGGAGTATCAACACAGGGATCGCAGATACGCAGTATTTT
CDR3 protein: CAWSINTGIADTQYF
J gene: TRBJ2-3
V gene: TRBV30
D gene: NA
clone size: few

CDR3 DNA: TGTGCCAGTAGTAAAGGGGCACCTAACACCGGGGAGCTGTTTTTT
CDR3 protein: CASSKGAPNTGELFF
J gene: TRBJ2-2
V gene: TRBV19
D gene: NA
clone size: NA

CDR3 DNA: TGCGCCAGCAGCTGGGGGGGACAGGGTAACGAGCAGTACTTC
CDR3 protein: CASSWGGQGNEQYF
J gene: TRBJ2-7
V gene: TRBV5-1
D gene: TRBD1
clone size: few

CDR3 DNA: TGCGCCAGCAGCTTGGTTTACAGGGGGAACACTGAAGCTTTCTTT
CDR3 protein: CASSLVYRGNTEAFF
J gene: TRBJ1-1
V gene: TRBV5-1
D gene: TRBD1
clone size: NA

CDR3 DNA: TGTGCCAGCAGCTTAGTTGGCAATGAGCAGTTCTTC
CDR3 protein: CASSLVGNEQFF
J gene: TRBJ2-1
V gene: TRBV7-2
D gene: NA
clone size: NA

CDR3 DNA: TGTGCCAGCAGCTTGATAACAGATACGCAGTATTTT
CDR3 protein: CASSLITDTQYF
J gene: TRBJ2-3
V gene: TRBV5-4
D gene: NA
clone size: many

CDR3 DNA: TGTGCCAGCAGACTGGACACCGCCTACGAGCAGTACTTC
CDR3 protein: CASRLDTAYEQYF
J gene: TRBJ2-7
V gene: TRBV2
D gene: NA
clone size: NA

CDR3 DNA: TGTGCCAGCTCACCCCCGGGACAGGGGTACACTGAAGCTTTCTTT
CDR3 protein: CASSPPGQGYTEAFF
J gene: TRBJ1-1
V gene: TRBV18
D gene: TRBD1
clone size: few

CDR3 DNA: TGTGCCAGCAGTTCCTCAGGGGAGAGTGAAAAACTGTTTTTT
CDR3 protein: CASSSSGESEKLFF
J gene: TRBJ1-4
V gene: TRBV6-6
D gene: NA
clone size: few

CDR3 DNA: TGTGCCAGCAGCCCCCTAGAGGGAAACACCATATATTTT
CDR3 protein: CASSPLEGNTIYF
J gene: TRBJ1-3
V gene: TRBV7-9
D gene: NA
clone size: NA

CDR3 DNA: TGTGCCAGCAGTTCGAGCGGGGGGGTCACCGGGGAGCTGTTTTTT
CDR3 protein: CASSSSGGVTGELFF
J gene: TRBJ2-2
V gene: TRBV6-5
D gene: TRBD2
clone size: NA

CDR3 DNA: TGTGCCAGCAGCGCCGTCCGAGGCCCGGAGTACTTC
CDR3 protein: CASSAVRGPEYF
J gene: TRBJ2-7
V gene: TRBV5-6
D gene: NA
clone size: NA

CDR3 DNA: TGTGCCAGCAGTGAAGCGCTTAGCGGGACTAGAAGGGGGACCCAGTACTTC
CDR3 protein: CASSEALSGTRRGTQYF
J gene: TRBJ2-5
V gene: TRBV2
D gene: TRBD2
clone size: few

CDR3 DNA: TGCAGCGTTGAGGGAGGTCCGGGACAGAGATCCTACGAGCAGTACTTC
CDR3 protein: CSVEGGPGQRSYEQYF
J gene: TRBJ2-7
V gene: TRBV29-1
D gene: NA
clone size: NA

CDR3 DNA: TGCAGACGGTGGTGGGCCATGAACACTGAAGCTTTCTTT
CDR3 protein: CRRWWAMNTEAFF
J gene: TRBJ1-1
V gene: TRBV29-1
D gene: NA
clone size: many

CDR3 DNA: TGCGCCAGCAGCCTCCGGGACAGGGTTAATAACGAGCAGTACTTC
CDR3 protein: CASSLRDRVNNEQYF
J gene: TRBJ2-7
V gene: TRBV4-1
D gene: TRBD1
clone size: NA

CDR3 DNA: TGTGCCAGCAGTTTAGTAGCGGGGGGGCTAGGAGAGCAGTACTTC
CDR3 protein: CASSLVAGGLGEQYF
J gene: TRBJ2-7
V gene: TRBV12-3/TRBV12-4
D gene: TRBD2
clone size: NA

CDR3 DNA: TGTGCCAGCAGCCACCGGGACGAGCAGTACTTC
CDR3 protein: CASSHRDEQYF
J gene: TRBJ2-7
V gene: TRBV6-2/TRBV6-3
D gene: NA
clone size: few

CDR3 DNA: TGCGCCAGCAGTACGCCGGGCAGCCAAGAGACCCAGTACTTC
CDR3 protein: CASSTPGSQETQYF
J gene: TRBJ2-5
V gene: TRBV5-1
D gene: NA
clone size: few

CDR3 DNA: TGCGCCAGCAGCCAAGACTCCCGGGGCAGCGAGCAGTTCTTC
CDR3 protein: CASSQDSRGSEQFF
J gene: TRBJ2-1
V gene: TRBV4-1
D gene: NA
clone size: NA

CDR3 DNA: TGCAGTGGGCGGCAGGTTGAGCAGTTCTTC
CDR3 protein: CSGRQVEQFF
J gene: TRBJ2-1
V gene: TRBV20-1
D gene: NA
clone size: few

CDR3 DNA: TGTGCCAGGCGGGGGGCAAACAATGAGCAGTTCTTC
CDR3 protein: CARRGANNEQFF
J gene: TRBJ2-1
V gene: TRBV6-6
D gene: TRBD2
clone size: NA

CDR3 DNA: TGTGCCAGCAGCCCGGACACCTACGAGCAGTACTTC
CDR3 protein: CASSPDTYEQYF
J gene: TRBJ2-7
V gene: TRBV7-6
D gene: NA
clone size: few

CDR3 DNA: TGTGCCAGCAGTTTAAGACAGGAGGGTACGCAGTATTTT
CDR3 protein: CASSLRQEGTQYF
J gene: TRBJ2-3
V gene: TRBV12-3/TRBV12-4
D gene: NA
clone size: few

CDR3 DNA: TGTGCCAGCAGCTTGGCCGCGACCCAAGAGACCCAGTACTTC
CDR3 protein: CASSLAATQETQYF
J gene: TRBJ2-5
V gene: TRBV5-6
D gene: NA
clone size: few

CDR3 DNA: TGCAGTGCCCTTGACATAAACACTGAAGCTTTCTTT
CDR3 protein: CSALDINTEAFF
J gene: TRBJ1-1
V gene: TRBV20-1
D gene: NA
clone size: NA

CDR3 DNA: TGTGCCAGCAGTCCCCGGACCGAAAGTAACTATGGCTACACCTTC
CDR3 protein: CASSPRTESNYGYTF
J gene: TRBJ1-2
V gene: TRBV12-3/TRBV12-4
D gene: NA
clone size: few

CDR3 DNA: TGTGCCAGCGGAGGGAACTGGGGTGGTGATGAAAAACTGTTTTTT
CDR3 protein: CASGGNWGGDEKLFF
J gene: TRBJ1-4
V gene: TRBV2
D gene: NA
clone size: NA

CDR3 DNA: TGCAGTGCTAGACCCTACAACAGGGCTGCTAATGAAAAACTGTTTTTT
CDR3 protein: CSARPYNRAANEKLFF
J gene: TRBJ1-4
V gene: TRBV20-1
D gene: NA
clone size: NA

CDR3 DNA: TGTGCCAGCAGTCTCAAACGGAACACTGAAGCTTTCTTT
CDR3 protein: CASSLKRNTEAFF
J gene: TRBJ1-1
V gene: TRBV12-3/TRBV12-4
D gene: NA
clone size: few

CDR3 DNA: TGTGCCAGCAGGCGACCGGGAAACTATGGCTACACCTTC
CDR3 protein: CASRRPGNYGYTF
J gene: TRBJ1-2
V gene: TRBV12-3/TRBV12-4
D gene: NA
clone size: many

CDR3 DNA: TGCGCCAGCAGCTTGGCCGGTAGGAGCGGGCAGTACTTC
CDR3 protein: CASSLAGRSGQYF
J gene: TRBJ2-7
V gene: TRBV5-1
D gene: NA
clone size: few

CDR3 DNA: TGTGCCAGTCAGACAGGGCAGGCTGGGGCCAACGTCCTGACTTTC
CDR3 protein: CASQTGQAGANVLTF
J gene: TRBJ2-6
V gene: TRBV19
D gene: TRBD1
clone size: NA

CDR3 DNA: TGTGCCAGCAGGAGACACAGGGTGAGCCCCAATTCTGGAAACACCATATATTTT
CDR3 protein: CASRRHRVSPNSGNTIYF
J gene: TRBJ1-3
V gene: TRBV2
D gene: NA
clone size: NA

CDR3 DNA: TGTGCCAGCAGTTACTCCGGGCAGGGAGCTTTCTTT
CDR3 protein: CASSYSGQGAFF
J gene: TRBJ1-1
V gene: TRBV6-2/TRBV6-3
D gene: NA
clone size: few

CDR3 DNA: TGTGCCAGCTCACCACCCAAAAACACTGAAGCTTTCTTT
CDR3 protein: CASSPPKNTEAFF
J gene: TRBJ1-1
V gene: TRBV18
D gene: NA
clone size: few

CDR3 DNA: TGTGCCAGCTCACAAGACAGGGAGGGTGAAAAACTGTTTTTT
CDR3 protein: CASSQDREGEKLFF
J gene: TRBJ1-4
V gene: TRBV18
D gene: TRBD1
clone size: NA

CDR3 DNA: TGTGCCAGCAGGTTGCGGGAGTACACTGAAGCTTTCTTT
CDR3 protein: CASRLREYTEAFF
J gene: TRBJ1-1
V gene: TRBV12-3/TRBV12-4
D gene: NA
clone size: many

CDR3 DNA: TGCGCCAGCAGCATCTCGGACCTCACAGATACGCAGTATTTT
CDR3 protein: CASSISDLTDTQYF
J gene: TRBJ2-3
V gene: TRBV5-1
D gene: NA
clone size: NA

CDR3 DNA: TGTGCCAGCAAGGAGGGGGGTGCCTACGAGCAGTACTTC
CDR3 protein: CASKEGGAYEQYF
J gene: TRBJ2-7
V gene: TRBV12-3/TRBV12-4
D gene: NA
clone size: many

CDR3 DNA: TGCGCCAGCAGCCCGAGAGAGAGATCCAGGAGCCAAGAGACCCAGTACTTC
CDR3 protein: CASSPRERSRSQETQYF
J gene: TRBJ2-5
V gene: TRBV4-1
D gene: NA
clone size: few

CDR3 DNA: TGCGCCAGCAGCTTAAAGGAAAATTCACCCCTCCACTTT
CDR3 protein: CASSLKENSPLHF
J gene: TRBJ1-6
V gene: TRBV5-1
D gene: NA
clone size: few

CDR3 DNA: TGTGCCATCAGTGAGTCGAAGGGGTTCTATACGCAGTATTTT
CDR3 protein: CAISESKGFYTQYF
J gene: TRBJ2-3
V gene: TRBV10-3
D gene: NA
clone size: NA